The T cell receptor (beta chain) described here comes from a study of T-cell memory formation after mild COVID-19. TCRdb recomputed calls from the 5' RACE reads with MiXCR, one row per CDR3 protein. This table has some 210,000 distinct CDR3 sequences, 10% to 13% appearing once. V lost 5 bases to trimming and J lost 1 base; unmatched junction nucleotides: 5. This CDR3 is 16 amino acids long. Germline loops: CDR1 MNHEY, CDR2 SVGEGT. Study-wide results and caveats: Of the contracting clones, CD4+ ones lay mainly in CM and EM, and CD8+ ones in EMRA. Pre-infection memory harbored some responding clones, suggesting cross-reactive memory joined.

As regards this clonotype: What it binds is not known.

V and J are TRBV6-2 or TRBV6-3 and TRBJ2-1; 10 positions match TRBD2. The origin of this receptor is a man between 18 and 29 years old who had mild COVID-19 (a few samples of this study predate the infection). Cell type and time point are not known. Material for sequencing was PBMCs or a T cell subset sorted from them (not recorded which). The CDR3 bases are TGTGCCAGCAGTGGGGTACTAGCGGGGTCCTACAATGAGCAGTTCTTC. Protein sequence: CASSGVLAGSYNEQFF.